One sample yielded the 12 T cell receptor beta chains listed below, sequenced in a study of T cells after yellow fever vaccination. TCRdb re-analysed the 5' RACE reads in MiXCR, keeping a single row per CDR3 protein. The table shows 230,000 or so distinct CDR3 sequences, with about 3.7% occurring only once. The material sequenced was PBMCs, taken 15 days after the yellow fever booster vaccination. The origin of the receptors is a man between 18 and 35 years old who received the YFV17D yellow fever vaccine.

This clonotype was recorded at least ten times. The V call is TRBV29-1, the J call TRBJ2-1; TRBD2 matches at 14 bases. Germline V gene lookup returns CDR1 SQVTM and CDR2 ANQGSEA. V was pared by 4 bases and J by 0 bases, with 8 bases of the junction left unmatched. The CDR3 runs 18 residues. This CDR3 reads CSVVRTSGGRSSYNEQFF. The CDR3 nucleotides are TGCAGCGTTGTAAGGACTAGCGGGGGGAGAAGCTCCTACAATGAGCAGTTCTTC.

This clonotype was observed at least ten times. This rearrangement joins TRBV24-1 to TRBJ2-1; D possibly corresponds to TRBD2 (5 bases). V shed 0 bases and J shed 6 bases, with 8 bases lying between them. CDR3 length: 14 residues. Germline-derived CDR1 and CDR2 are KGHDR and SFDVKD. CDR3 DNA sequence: TGTGCCACCAGTGATTTGGGTAGCGCCAATGAGCAGTTCTTC. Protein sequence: CATSDLGSANEQFF.

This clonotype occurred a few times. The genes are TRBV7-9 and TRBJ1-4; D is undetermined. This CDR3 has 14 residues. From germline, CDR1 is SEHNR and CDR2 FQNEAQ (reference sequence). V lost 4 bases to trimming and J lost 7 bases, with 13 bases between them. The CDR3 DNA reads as TGTGCCAGCAGCTACGGGCCGGCGGCTGAAAAACTGTTTTTT. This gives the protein CASSYGPAAEKLFF. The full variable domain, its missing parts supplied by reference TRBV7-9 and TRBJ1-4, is DTGVSQNPRHKITKRGQNVTFRCDPISEHNRLYWYRQTLGQGPEFLTYFQNEAQLEKSRLLSDRFSAERPKGSFSTLEIQRTEQGDSAMYLCASSYGPAAEKLFFGSGTQLSVL.

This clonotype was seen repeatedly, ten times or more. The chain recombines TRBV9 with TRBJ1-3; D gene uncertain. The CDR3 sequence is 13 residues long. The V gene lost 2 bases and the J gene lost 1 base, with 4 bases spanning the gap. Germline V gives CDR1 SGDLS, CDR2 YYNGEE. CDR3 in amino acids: CASSVESGNTIYF. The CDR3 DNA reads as TGTGCCAGCAGCGTGGAATCTGGAAACACCATATATTTT.

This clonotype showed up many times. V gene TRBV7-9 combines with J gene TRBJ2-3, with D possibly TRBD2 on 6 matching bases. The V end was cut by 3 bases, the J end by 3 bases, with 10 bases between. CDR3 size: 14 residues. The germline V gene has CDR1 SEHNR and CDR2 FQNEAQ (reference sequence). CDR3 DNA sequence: TGTGCCAGCAGCTTCAATAGCGGTACAGATACGCAGTATTTT. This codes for CASSFNSGTDTQYF.

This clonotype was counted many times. This CDR3 reads CASSERLAGGPNEQFF. CDR3 bases: TGTGCCAGCAGCGAAAGACTAGCGGGGGGACCCAATGAGCAGTTCTTC. V usage is TRBV9 and J usage is TRBJ2-1; 13 nucleotides agree with TRBD2. Germline values: CDR1 SGDLS, CDR2 YYNGEE. V trimming: 3 bases; J trimming: 6 bases; junction bases outside the gene matches: 6. The CDR3 runs to 16 residues.

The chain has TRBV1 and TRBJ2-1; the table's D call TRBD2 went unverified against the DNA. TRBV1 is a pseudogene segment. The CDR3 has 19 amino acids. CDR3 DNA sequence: TGCACCAGCAGCCAAGACGTGGGGGGTAGCCGAGGGCCATACAATGAGCAGTTCTTC. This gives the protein CTSSQDVGGSRGPYNEQFF.

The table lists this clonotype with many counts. CDR3 sequence: CASSLVSGTRQETQYF. In DNA form, the CDR3 reads TGTGCCAGCAGCTTGGTGTCGGGGACCCGGCAAGAGACCCAGTACTTC. V usage is TRBV5-6 and J usage is TRBJ2-5; D may correspond to TRBD1 or TRBD2 (5 bases each). The CDR3 is 16 residues long. Trimming pared 0 bases from V and 2 bases from J, leaving 14 bases between. Germline V gene data show CDR1 as SGHDT and CDR2 as YYEEEE.

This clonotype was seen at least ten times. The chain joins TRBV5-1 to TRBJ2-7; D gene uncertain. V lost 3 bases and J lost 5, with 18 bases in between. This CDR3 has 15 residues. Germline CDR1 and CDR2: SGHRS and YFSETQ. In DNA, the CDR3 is TGCGCCAGCAGCTATGTATCCGGGCCTGGGAACGAGCAGTACGTC. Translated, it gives CASSYVSGPGNEQYV.

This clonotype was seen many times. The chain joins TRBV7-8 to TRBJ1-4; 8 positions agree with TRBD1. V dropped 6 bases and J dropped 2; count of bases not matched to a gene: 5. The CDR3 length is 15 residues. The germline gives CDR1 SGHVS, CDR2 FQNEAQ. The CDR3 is CASRPQGGTNEKLFF. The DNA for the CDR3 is TGTGCCAGCAGACCACAGGGGGGGACTAATGAAAAACTGTTTTTT.

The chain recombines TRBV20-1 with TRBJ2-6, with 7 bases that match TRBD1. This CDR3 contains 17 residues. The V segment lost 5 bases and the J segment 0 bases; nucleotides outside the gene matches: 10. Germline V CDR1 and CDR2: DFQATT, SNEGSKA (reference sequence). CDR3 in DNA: TGCAGTGCTTCCACACAGGGGCCGTACTCTGGGGCCAACGTCCTGACTTTC. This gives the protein CSASTQGPYSGANVLTF.

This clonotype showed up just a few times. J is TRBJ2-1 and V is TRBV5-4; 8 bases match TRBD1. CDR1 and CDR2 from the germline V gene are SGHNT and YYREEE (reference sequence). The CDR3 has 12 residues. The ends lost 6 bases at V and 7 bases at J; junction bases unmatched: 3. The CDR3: CASKYRGNEQFF. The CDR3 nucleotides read TGTGCCAGCAAATACAGGGGGAATGAGCAGTTCTTC.